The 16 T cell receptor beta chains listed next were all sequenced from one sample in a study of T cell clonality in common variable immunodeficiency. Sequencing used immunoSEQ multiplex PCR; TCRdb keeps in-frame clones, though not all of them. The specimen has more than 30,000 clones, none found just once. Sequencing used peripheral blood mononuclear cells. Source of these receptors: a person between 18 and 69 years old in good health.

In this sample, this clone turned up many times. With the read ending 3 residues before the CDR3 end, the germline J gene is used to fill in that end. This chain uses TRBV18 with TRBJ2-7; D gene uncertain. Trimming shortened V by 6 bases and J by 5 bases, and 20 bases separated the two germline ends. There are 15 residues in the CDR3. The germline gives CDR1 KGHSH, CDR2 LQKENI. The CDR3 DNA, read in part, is TGTGCCAGCTCGCCCTCCCGCCAGAAGCTAGACGAG. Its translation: CASSPSRQKLDE. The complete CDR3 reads CASSPSRQKLDEQYF.

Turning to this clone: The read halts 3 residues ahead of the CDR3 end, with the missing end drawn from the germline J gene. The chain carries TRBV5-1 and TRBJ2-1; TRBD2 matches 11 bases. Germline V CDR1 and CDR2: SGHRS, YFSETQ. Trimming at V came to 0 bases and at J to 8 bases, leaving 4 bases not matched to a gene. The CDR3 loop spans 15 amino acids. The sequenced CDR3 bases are TGCGCCAGCAGCTTGGAGACTAGCGGGACTTATGAG. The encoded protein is CASSLETSGTYE. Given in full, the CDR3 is CASSLETSGTYEQFF.

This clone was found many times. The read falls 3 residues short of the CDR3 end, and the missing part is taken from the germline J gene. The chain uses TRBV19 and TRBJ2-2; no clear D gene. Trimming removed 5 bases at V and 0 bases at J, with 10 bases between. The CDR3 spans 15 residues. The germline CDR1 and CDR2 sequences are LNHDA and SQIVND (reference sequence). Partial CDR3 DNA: TGTGCCAGTAGTTTTATCGGTTCGAACACCGGGGAG. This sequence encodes CASSFIGSNTGE. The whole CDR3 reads CASSFIGSNTGELFF.

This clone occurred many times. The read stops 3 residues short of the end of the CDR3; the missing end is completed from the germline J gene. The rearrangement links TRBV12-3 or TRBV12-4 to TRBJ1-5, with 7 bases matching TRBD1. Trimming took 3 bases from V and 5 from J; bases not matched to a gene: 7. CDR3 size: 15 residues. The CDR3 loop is CASSFGGGVDQPQHF. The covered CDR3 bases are TGTGCCAGCAGTTTTGGAGGGGGCGTTGATCAGCCC.

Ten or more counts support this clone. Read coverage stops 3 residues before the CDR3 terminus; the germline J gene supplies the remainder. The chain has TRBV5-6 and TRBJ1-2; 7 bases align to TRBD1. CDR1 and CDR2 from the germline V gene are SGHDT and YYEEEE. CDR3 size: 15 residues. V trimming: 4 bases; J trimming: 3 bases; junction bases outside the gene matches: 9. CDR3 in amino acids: CASSPYTGEDYGYTF. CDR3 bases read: TGTGCCAGCAGCCCGTATACAGGGGAGGACTATGGC.

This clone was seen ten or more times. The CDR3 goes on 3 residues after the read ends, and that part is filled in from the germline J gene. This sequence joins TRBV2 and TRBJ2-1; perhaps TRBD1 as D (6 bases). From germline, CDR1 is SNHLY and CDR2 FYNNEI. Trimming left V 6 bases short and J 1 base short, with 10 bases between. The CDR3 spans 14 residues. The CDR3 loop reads CASRVQGSYNEQFF. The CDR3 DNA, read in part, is TGTGCCAGCAGGGTACAGGGATCCTACAATGAG.

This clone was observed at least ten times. CDR3 DNA (partial): TGCGCCAGCAGCTTGGCCCTATCGAGTGTTCGGACAGATACG. Its translation: CASSLALSSVRTDT. The full CDR3 is CASSLALSSVRTDTQYF. The chain couples TRBV5-1 to TRBJ2-3; D is unresolved. The sequence runs out 3 residues before the end of the CDR3; the remainder is reconstructed from the germline J gene. The V gene lost 0 bases and the J gene lost 3 bases, with 17 bases spanning the gap. Germline V gene data show CDR1 as SGHRS and CDR2 as YFSETQ. This CDR3 is 17 amino acids long.

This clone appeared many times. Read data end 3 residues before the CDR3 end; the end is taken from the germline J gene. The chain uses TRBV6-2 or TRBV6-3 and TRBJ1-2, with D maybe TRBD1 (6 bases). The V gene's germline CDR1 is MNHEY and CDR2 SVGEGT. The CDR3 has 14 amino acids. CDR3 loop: CASRVAGAKIGYTF. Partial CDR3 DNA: TGTGCCAGCCGCGTTGCGGGGGCGAAGATCGGC.

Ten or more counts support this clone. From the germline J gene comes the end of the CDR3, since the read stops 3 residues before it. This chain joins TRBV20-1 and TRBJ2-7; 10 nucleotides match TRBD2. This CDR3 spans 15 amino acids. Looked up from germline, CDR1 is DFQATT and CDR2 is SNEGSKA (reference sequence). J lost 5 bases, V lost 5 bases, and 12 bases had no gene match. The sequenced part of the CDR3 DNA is TGCAGTGCTGTGCCCCCGGGACTAGCGTCCCACGAG. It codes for CSAVPPGLASHE. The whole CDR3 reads CSAVPPGLASHEQYF.

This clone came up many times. Incomplete CDR3 DNA: TGTGCCAGCAGCTCCGGCGACAGAGGCTATGGC. It codes for CASSSGDRGYG. The full-length CDR3 reads as CASSSGDRGYGYTF. The chain is built from TRBV7-8 and TRBJ1-2, with a tentative D call TRBD1 (5 bases). From the germline J gene comes the end of the CDR3, since the read stops 3 residues before it. This CDR3 has 14 amino acids. The V gene's germline CDR1 is SGHVS and CDR2 FQNEAQ. The V and J ends lost 4 bases and 4 bases respectively, with 13 bases between them.

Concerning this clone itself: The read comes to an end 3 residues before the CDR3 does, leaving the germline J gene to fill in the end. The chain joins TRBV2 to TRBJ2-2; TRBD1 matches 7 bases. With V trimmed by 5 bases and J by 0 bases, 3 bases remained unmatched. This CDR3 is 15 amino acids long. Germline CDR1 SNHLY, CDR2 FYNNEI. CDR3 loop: CASSPGTANTGELFF. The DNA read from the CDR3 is TGTGCCAGCAGTCCCGGGACAGCGAACACCGGGGAG.

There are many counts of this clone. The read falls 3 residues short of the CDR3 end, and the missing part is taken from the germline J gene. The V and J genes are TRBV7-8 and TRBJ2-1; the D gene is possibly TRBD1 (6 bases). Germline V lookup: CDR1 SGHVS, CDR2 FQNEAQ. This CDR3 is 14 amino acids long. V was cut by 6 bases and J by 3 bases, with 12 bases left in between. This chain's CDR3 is CASSWLDSYNEQFF. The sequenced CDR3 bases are TGTGCCAGCAGTTGGTTGGACAGCTACAATGAG. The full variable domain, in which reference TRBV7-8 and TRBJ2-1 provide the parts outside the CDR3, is GAGVSQSPRYKVAKRGQDVALRCDPISGHVSLFWYQQALGQGPEFLTYFQNEAQLDKSGLPSDRFFAERPEGSVSTLKIQRTQQEDSAVYLCASSWLDSYNEQFFGPGTRLTVL.

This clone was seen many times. CDR3 amino acids: CASSIRLAGASTDTQYF. The covered CDR3 bases are TGTGCCAGTAGTATAAGACTAGCGGGAGCGAGCACAGATACG. This chain connects TRBV19 to TRBJ2-3, with 12 nucleotides matching TRBD2. The read ends 3 residues before the CDR3 terminus; that terminus is restored from the germline J gene. Germline V gene data show CDR1 as LNHDA and CDR2 as SQIVND (reference sequence). V was clipped by 2 bases and J by 0 bases; unmatched bases: 3. The CDR3 spans 17 residues.

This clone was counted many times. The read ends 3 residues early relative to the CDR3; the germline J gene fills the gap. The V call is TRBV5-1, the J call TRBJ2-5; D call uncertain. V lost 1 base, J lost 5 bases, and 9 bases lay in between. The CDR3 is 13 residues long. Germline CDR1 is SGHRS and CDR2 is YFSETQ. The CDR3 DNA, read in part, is TGCGCCAGCAGCTTGCGTTTAGGGGAGACC. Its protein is CASSLRLGET. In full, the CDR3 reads CASSLRLGETQYF.

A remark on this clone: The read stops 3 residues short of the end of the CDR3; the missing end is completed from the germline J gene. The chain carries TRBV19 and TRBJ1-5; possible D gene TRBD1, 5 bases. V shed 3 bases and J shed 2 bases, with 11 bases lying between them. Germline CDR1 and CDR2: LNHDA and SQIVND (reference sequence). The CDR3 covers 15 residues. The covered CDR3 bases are TGTGCCAGTAGTATGGGACTGGGGGGCAATCAGCCC. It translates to CASSMGLGGNQP. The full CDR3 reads CASSMGLGGNQPQHF.

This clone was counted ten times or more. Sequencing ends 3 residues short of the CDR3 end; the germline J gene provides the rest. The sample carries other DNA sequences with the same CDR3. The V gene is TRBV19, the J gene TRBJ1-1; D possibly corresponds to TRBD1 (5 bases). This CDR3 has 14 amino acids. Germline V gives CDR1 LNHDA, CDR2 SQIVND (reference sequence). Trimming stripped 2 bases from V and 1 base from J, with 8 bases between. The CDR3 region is CASSISTGNTEAFF. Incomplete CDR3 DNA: TGTGCCAGTAGTATATCAACAGGGAACACTGAA.